This is a list of T cell receptor beta chains from one sample in a study of blood T cell repertoires in COVID-19. TCRdb's copy holds only in-frame clones and misses some; the assay was immunoSEQ multiplex PCR. This sample has tens of thousands of clones, with 89% found just once. The sequencing sample was made of peripheral blood. The receptors shown here come from a woman aged 55-75 years with active COVID-19. CDR3s include the opening cysteine and the closing phenylalanine or tryptophan. The D gene is left open where the match is weak. Expanded clones get a size class; other rows say once, few or many, or leave the size out.

clone size	V gene	D gene	J gene	CDR3 protein	CDR3 DNA
-	TRBV3-1/TRBV3-2	-	TRBJ2-1	CASSQGGEHKGFF	TGTGCCAGCAGCCAAGGGGGAGAGCACAAGGGGTTCTTC
-	TRBV7-8	TRBD1	TRBJ2-5	CASSPWDRVGETQYF	TGTGCCAGCAGCCCCTGGGACAGGGTGGGAGAGACCCAGTACTTC
-	TRBV28	-	TRBJ1-1	CASSSPPVSTEAFF	TGTGCCAGCAGTTCCCCCCCCGTGAGCACTGAAGCTTTCTTT
-	TRBV5-1	TRBD1	TRBJ1-2	CASSLGTGSNYGYTF	TGCGCCAGCAGCTTGGGGACAGGATCCAACTATGGCTACACCTTC
-	TRBV27	-	TRBJ2-1	CASSLSQTAYNEQFF	TGTGCCAGCAGTTTATCCCAGACAGCCTACAATGAGCAGTTCTTC
-	TRBV10-3	-	TRBJ1-6	CATTQDLNSPLHF	TGTGCCACTACACAGGACCTTAATTCACCCCTCCACTTT
-	TRBV7-9	-	TRBJ2-5	CASSFQGKETQYF	TGTGCCAGCAGCTTCCAGGGAAAGGAGACCCAGTACTTC
-	TRBV5-1	-	TRBJ1-2	CASSLDLGVYGYTF	TGCGCCAGCAGCTTGGATCTGGGAGTCTATGGCTACACCTTC
-	TRBV6-5	TRBD1	TRBJ1-2	CASSYSGTGGNGYTF	TGTGCCAGCAGTTACTCGGGGACAGGGGGAAATGGCTACACCTTC
-	TRBV7-9	TRBD2	TRBJ2-3	CASSSRLAGARSTDTQYF	TGTGCCAGCAGCTCCCGACTAGCGGGGGCCCGTAGCACAGATACGCAGTATTTT
-	TRBV20-1	-	TRBJ2-4	CSASGVGERAKNIQYF	TGCAGTGCTAGTGGGGTTGGGGAGAGGGCCAAAAACATTCAGTACTTC
-	TRBV3-1/TRBV3-2	TRBD1	TRBJ1-5	CASSLQGQGADQPQHF	TGTGCCAGCAGCCTCCAGGGACAGGGAGCGGACCAGCCCCAGCATTTT
-	TRBV4-3	-	TRBJ1-6	CASSHFGAGYNSPLHF	TGCGCCAGCAGCCACTTCGGGGCGGGGTATAATTCACCCCTCCACTTT
-	TRBV2	-	TRBJ1-5	CASSEIDKDQPQHF	TGTGCCAGCAGTGAAATCGACAAGGATCAGCCCCAGCATTTT
-	TRBV7-8	-	TRBJ2-7	CASSLGDFGSYEQYF	TGTGCCAGCAGCTTGGGGGACTTTGGATCCTACGAGCAGTACTTC
-	TRBV10-2	TRBD2	TRBJ2-5	CASREPGLAKETQYF	TGCGCCAGCCGAGAACCGGGACTAGCGAAAGAGACCCAGTACTTC
-	TRBV6-5	-	TRBJ1-1	CASSTQGNTEAFF	TGTGCCAGCAGTACTCAGGGGAACACTGAAGCTTTCTTT
once	TRBV19	-	TRBJ2-1	CASSMAGANEQFF	TGTGCCAGTAGTATGGCAGGGGCTAATGAGCAGTTCTTC
-	TRBV2	-	TRBJ2-7	CASETVRVNEQYF	TGTGCCAGCGAAACAGTAAGAGTCAACGAGCAGTACTTC
once	TRBV5-1	TRBD1	TRBJ1-6	CASSLFGQVDNSPLHF	TGCGCCAGCAGCCTCTTCGGACAGGTTGATAATTCACCCCTCCACTTT
few	TRBV27	TRBD1	TRBJ1-1	CASSSRGQGEAFF	TGTGCCAGCAGTAGCAGGGGGCAGGGTGAAGCTTTCTTT
-	TRBV6-5	-	TRBJ1-1	CASSYGVGVEAFF	TGTGCCAGCAGTTACGGAGTGGGTGTTGAAGCTTTCTTT
-	TRBV5-1	-	TRBJ2-3	CASSSGHGRADTQYF	TGCGCCAGCAGCTCCGGACATGGCCGCGCAGATACGCAGTATTTT
-	TRBV12-3/TRBV12-4	-	TRBJ2-7	CASSTSGSVEQYF	TGTGCCAGCAGCACTTCGGGGTCGGTCGAGCAGTACTTC
-	TRBV5-1	-	TRBJ2-3	CASSLDGRTDTQYF	TGCGCCAGCAGCTTGGACGGTCGCACAGATACGCAGTATTTT
-	TRBV10-3	-	TRBJ2-7	CAISESGGGTYEQYF	TGTGCCATCAGTGAGTCGGGAGGGGGAACCTACGAGCAGTACTTC
-	TRBV11-2	TRBD2	TRBJ2-2	CASSLGIAGRNTGELFF	TGTGCCAGCAGCTTAGGGATAGCGGGGCGTAACACCGGGGAGCTGTTTTTT
-	TRBV9	-	TRBJ1-5	CASSVDHRANQPQHF	TGTGCCAGCAGCGTGGACCACAGGGCCAATCAGCCCCAGCATTTT
-	TRBV7-2	TRBD1	TRBJ2-3	CASRRDRGSTDTQYF	TGTGCCAGCAGACGGGACAGGGGAAGCACAGATACGCAGTATTTT
-	TRBV27	TRBD2	TRBJ2-5	CASSFLASGGETQYF	TGTGCCAGCAGTTTTCTGGCCTCGGGAGGAGAGACCCAGTACTTC
-	TRBV4-2	-	TRBJ1-1	CATRQDKYPNTEAFF	TGTGCCACAAGACAGGATAAATACCCCAACACTGAAGCTTTCTTT
-	TRBV7-2	-	TRBJ1-3	CASSLELTGNTIYF	TGTGCCAGCAGCTTAGAGCTAACTGGAAACACCATATATTTT
-	TRBV19	-	TRBJ2-3	CASSIRETTDTQYF	TGTGCCAGTAGTATCCGGGAAACCACAGATACGCAGTATTTT
-	TRBV27	-	TRBJ2-2	CASSFGSLLTGELFF	TGTGCCAGCAGTTTCGGGTCTTTACTCACCGGGGAGCTGTTTTTT
-	TRBV9	TRBD2	TRBJ2-2	CASSVGLAENTGELFF	TGTGCCAGCAGCGTAGGTCTAGCGGAGAACACCGGGGAGCTGTTTTTT
-	TRBV18	-	TRBJ1-4	CASSPEAGSNEKLFF	TGTGCCAGCTCACCGGAGGCGGGGTCTAATGAAAAACTGTTTTTT
-	TRBV3-1/TRBV3-2	TRBD2	TRBJ2-5	CASSQDPTGGLAGAQWETQYF	TGTGCCAGCAGCCAAGATCCCACAGGGGGACTAGCGGGGGCTCAATGGGAGACCCAGTACTTC
-	TRBV20-1	TRBD1	TRBJ2-7	CSATGGYEQYF	TGCAGTGCTACAGGGGGCTACGAGCAGTACTTC
-	TRBV15	-	TRBJ1-4	CATRPREINEKLFF	TGTGCCACCAGACCAAGGGAGATTAATGAAAAACTGTTTTTT